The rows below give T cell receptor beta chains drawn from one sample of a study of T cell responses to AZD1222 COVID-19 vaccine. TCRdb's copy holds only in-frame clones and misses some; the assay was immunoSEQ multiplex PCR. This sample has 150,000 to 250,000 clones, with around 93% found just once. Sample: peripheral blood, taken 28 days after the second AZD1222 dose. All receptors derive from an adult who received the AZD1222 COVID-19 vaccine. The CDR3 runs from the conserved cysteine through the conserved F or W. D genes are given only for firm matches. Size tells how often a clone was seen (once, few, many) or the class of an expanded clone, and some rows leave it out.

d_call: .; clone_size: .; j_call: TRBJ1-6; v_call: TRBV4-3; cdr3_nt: TGCGCCAGCAGCCAAGAGTTTACAGGAACCAATTCACCCCTCCACTTT; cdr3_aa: CASSQEFTGTNSPLHF
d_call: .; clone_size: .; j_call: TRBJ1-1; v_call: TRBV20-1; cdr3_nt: TGCAGTGCGCCCGAAGCTTTCTTT; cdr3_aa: CSAPEAFF
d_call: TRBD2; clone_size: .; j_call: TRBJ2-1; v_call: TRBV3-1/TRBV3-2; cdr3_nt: TGTGCCAGCAACGGGGGGGCGACAAGCTCCTACAATGAGCAGTTCTTC; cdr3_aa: CASNGGATSSYNEQFF
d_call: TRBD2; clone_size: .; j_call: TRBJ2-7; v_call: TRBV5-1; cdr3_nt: TGCGCCAGCAGCCTGGGACTAGCGGGGGGAGCCTACGAGCAGTACTTC; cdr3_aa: CASSLGLAGGAYEQYF
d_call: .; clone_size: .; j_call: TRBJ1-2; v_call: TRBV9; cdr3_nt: TGTGCCAGCAGCTCACGCTCCGTCTACACCTTC; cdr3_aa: CASSSRSVYTF
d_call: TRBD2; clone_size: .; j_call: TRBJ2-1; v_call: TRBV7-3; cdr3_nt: TGTGCCAGCAGCGTGTTCGGGACTAGTGGCGATGAGCAGTTCTTC; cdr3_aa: CASSVFGTSGDEQFF
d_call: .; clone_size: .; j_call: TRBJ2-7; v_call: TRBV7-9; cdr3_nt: TGTGCCAGCAGCTTGGGGCTGGGGGCCGAGCAGTACTTC; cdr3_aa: CASSLGLGAEQYF
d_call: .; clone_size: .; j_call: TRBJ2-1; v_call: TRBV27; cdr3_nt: TGTGCCAGCAGTTTACACAGGCAGTACAATGAGCAGTTCTTC; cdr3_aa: CASSLHRQYNEQFF
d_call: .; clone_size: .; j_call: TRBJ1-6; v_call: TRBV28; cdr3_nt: TGTGCCAGCAGAATAGGGGAGGTGCATTCACCCCTCCACTTT; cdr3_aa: CASRIGEVHSPLHF
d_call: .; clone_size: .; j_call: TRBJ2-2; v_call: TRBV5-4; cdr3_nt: TGTGCCAGCTCGGGGGTCGACACCGGGGAGCTGTTTTTT; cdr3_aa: CASSGVDTGELFF
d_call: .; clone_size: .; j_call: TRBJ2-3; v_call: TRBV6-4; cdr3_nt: TGTGCCAGCGGGGCAGGACACACAGATACGCAGTATTTT; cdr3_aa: CASGAGHTDTQYF
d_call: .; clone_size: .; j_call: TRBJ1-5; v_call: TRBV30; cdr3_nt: TGTGCCTGGAGTGTAGGGGGTGGGCAGCCCCAGCATTTT; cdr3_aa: CAWSVGGGQPQHF
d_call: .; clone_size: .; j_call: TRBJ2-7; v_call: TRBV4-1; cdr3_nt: TGCGCCAGCAGCCAAGTTCAAGTATTGACCTACGAGCAGTACTTC; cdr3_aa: CASSQVQVLTYEQYF
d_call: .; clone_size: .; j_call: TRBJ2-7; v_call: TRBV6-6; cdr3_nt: TGTGCCAGCGGATTAAACTACGAGCAGTACTTC; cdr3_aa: CASGLNYEQYF
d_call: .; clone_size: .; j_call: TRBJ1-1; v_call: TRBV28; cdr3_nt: TGTGCCACGGCAAGGGAAACTGAAGCTTTCTTT; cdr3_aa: CATARETEAFF
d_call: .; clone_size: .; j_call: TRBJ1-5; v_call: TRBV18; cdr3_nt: TGTGCCAGCTCACCACAGGACGGTATTAATCAGCCCCAGCATTTT; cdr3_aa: CASSPQDGINQPQHF
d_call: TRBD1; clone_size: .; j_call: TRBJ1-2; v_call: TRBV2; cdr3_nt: TGTGCCAGCAGTGGACAGGGGGCAGGAGGCTACACCTTC; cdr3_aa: CASSGQGAGGYTF
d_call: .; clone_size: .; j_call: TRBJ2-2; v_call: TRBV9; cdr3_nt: TGTGCCAGCAGCGTCGGGGGTAACACCGGGGAGCTGTTTTTT; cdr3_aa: CASSVGGNTGELFF
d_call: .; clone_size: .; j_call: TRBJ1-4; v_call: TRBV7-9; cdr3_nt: TGTGCCAGCAGCCCCGGGAGGGGGGCGGCTAATGAAAAACTGTTTTTT; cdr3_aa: CASSPGRGAANEKLFF
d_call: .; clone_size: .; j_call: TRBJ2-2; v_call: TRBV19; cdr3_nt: TGTGCCAGTACTTTAGGTCTGGCGAACACCGGGGAGCTGTTTTTT; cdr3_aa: CASTLGLANTGELFF
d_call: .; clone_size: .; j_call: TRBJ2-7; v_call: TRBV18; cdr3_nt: TGTGCCAGCTCACCAACCTCGGGCTACGAGCAGTACTTC; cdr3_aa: CASSPTSGYEQYF
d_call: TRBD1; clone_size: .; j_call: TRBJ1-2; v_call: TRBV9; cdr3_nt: TGTGCCAGCAGCCAAACAAGACAGGGACCCTACTATGGCTACACCTTC; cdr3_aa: CASSQTRQGPYYGYTF
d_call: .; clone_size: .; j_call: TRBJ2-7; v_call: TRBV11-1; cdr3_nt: TGTGCCAGCAGCCTAAACACCTACGAGCAGTACTTC; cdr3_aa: CASSLNTYEQYF
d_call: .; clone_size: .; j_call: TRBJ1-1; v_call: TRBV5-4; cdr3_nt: TGTGCCAGCAGCTTAGAACAAAACACTGAAGCTTTCTTT; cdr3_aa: CASSLEQNTEAFF
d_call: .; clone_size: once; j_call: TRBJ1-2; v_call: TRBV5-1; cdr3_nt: TGCGCCAGCAGCTTGGCCCGGGCAGGGCCCGACACCTATGGCTACACCTTC; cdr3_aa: CASSLARAGPDTYGYTF
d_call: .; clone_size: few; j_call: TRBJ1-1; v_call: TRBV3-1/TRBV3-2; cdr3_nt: TGTGCCAGCAGCCAAGTGGGGGGGAACACTGAAGCTTTCTTT; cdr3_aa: CASSQVGGNTEAFF
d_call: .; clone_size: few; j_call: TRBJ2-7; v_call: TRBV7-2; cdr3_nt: TGTGCCAGCAGCGCCCGAACCTCAGGATCCTACGAGCAGTACTTC; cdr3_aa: CASSARTSGSYEQYF
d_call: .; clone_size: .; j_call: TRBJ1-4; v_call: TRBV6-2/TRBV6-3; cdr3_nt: TGTGCCAGCAGTTCGAGGGGTGAAAAACTGTTTTTT; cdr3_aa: CASSSRGEKLFF
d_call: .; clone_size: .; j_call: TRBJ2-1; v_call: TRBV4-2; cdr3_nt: TGTGCCAGCAGCCAAGATTCAGGGATATGGCAGTTCTTC; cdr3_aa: CASSQDSGIWQFF
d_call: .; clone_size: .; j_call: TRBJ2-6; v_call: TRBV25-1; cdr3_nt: TGTGCCAGCACCCGGGAAGGGGGATCTGGGGCCAACGTCCTGACTTTC; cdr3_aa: CASTREGGSGANVLTF
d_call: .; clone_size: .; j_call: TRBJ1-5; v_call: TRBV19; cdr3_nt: TGTGCCAGTAGTAGGGGCGGGACGGCCTTCAATCAGCCCCAGCATTTT; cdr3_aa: CASSRGGTAFNQPQHF
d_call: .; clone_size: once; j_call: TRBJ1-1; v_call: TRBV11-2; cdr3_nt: TGTGCCAGCAGCTTTCGGCTCCGTATGAACACTGAAGCTTTCTTT; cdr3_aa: CASSFRLRMNTEAFF
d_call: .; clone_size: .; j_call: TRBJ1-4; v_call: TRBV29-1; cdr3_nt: TGCAGCGTTGAAGCCAGCCAGGCAGACCATGGAAAACTGTTTTTT; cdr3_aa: CSVEASQADHGKLFF
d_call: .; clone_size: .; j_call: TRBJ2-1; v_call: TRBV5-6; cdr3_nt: TGTGCCAGCAGCTTGAGGGTGGGCCCGAATGAGCAGTTCTTC; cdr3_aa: CASSLRVGPNEQFF
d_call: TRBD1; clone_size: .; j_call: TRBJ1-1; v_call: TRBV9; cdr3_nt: TGTGCCAGCAGCGTAGCGGACAGGTTACCGAACACTGAAGCTTTCTTT; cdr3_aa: CASSVADRLPNTEAFF
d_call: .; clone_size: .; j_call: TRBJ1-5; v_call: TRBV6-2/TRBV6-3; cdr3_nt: TGTGCCAGCAGTTACCCGCCGGGCACGACCTATAGCAATCAGCCCCAGCATTTT; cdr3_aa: CASSYPPGTTYSNQPQHF
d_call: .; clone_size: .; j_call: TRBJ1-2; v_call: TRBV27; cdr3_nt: TGTGCCAGCAGTTTCGGGCGGGAGGGAGTATATGGCTACACCTTC; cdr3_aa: CASSFGREGVYGYTF
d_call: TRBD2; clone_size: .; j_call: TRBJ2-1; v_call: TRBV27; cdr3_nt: TGTGCCAGCAGTTCGTCTAGCGGGGGGAACCACAATGAGCAGTTCTTC; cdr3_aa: CASSSSSGGNHNEQFF
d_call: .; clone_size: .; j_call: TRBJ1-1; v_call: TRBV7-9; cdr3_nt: TGTGCCAGCAGCTTAGAGGCCGTGAACACTGAAGCTTTCTTT; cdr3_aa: CASSLEAVNTEAFF
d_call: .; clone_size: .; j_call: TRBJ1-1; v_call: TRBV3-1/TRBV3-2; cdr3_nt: TGTGCCAGCAGCCTACAGGGAAATCAGAACACTGAAGCTTTCTTT; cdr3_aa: CASSLQGNQNTEAFF
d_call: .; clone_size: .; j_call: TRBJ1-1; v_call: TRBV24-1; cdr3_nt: TGTGCCACCAGTAGGGGTACTGAAGCTTTCTTT; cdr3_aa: CATSRGTEAFF
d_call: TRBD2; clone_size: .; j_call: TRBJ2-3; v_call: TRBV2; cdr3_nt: TGTGCCAGCCCCCTAGCGGGGGGCACAGATACGCAGTATTTT; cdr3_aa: CASPLAGGTDTQYF
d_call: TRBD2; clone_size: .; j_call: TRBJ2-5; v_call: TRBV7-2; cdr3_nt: TGTGCCAGCAGCTTTTCTCTAGCGGGCGAGACCCAGTACTTC; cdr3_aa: CASSFSLAGETQYF
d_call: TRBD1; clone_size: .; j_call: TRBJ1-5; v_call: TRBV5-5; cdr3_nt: TGTGCCAGCAGCAGTAAGCCCAGATCCCAGGGGGAGCGGCCCCAGCATTTT; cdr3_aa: CASSSKPRSQGERPQHF
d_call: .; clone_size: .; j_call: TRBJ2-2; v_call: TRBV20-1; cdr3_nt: TGCAGTGCTAGTTTAAACACCGGGGAGCTGTTTTTT; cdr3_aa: CSASLNTGELFF
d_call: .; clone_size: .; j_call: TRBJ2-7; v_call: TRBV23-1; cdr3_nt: TGCGCCAGCAGTCAATCCCTCGAAACAGGACCCCCCTACGAGCAGTACTTC; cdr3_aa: CASSQSLETGPPYEQYF
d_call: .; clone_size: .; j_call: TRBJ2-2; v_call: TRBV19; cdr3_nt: TGTGCCAGTAGTATTAGCACAGGCAGGGACACCGGGGAGCTGTTTTTT; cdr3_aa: CASSISTGRDTGELFF
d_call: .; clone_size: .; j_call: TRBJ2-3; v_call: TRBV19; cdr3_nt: TGTGCCAGTAGTATGGGGCGAGGAGGGGGGACTAGCACAGATACGCAGTATTTT; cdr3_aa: CASSMGRGGGTSTDTQYF
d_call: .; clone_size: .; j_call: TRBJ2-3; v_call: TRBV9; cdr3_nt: TGTGCCAGCAGCATCCGACTAGACCGCCTGCCAGATACGCAGTATTTT; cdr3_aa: CASSIRLDRLPDTQYF
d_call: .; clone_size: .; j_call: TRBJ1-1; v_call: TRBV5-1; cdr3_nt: TGCGCCAGCAGCTTACAGGGTAGGACCACTGAAGCTTTCTTT; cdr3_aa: CASSLQGRTTEAFF
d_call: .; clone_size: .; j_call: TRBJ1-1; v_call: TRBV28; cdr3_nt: TGTGCCAGCAGTCCGGTTCAGAGGAGTGCTGAAGCTTTCTTT; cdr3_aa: CASSPVQRSAEAFF